This T cell receptor beta chain emerged from a study of blood T cell repertoires in COVID-19 (dated by TCRdb to about 2020). Broadly, across the study: Samples covering the acute and convalescent phases of COVID-19 were provided by collaborators in the United States, Italy and Spain. The material from the prospective study consisted of cDNA or gDNA derived from T cells, B-cell-depleted T cells, or PBMCs. Deeply sampled blood TCRbeta repertoires from subjects exposed to, actively infected with, or recovered from COVID-19 were included in the dataset. A freely available public database, intended as a resource for researchers studying the immune response to SARS-CoV-2, is where the repertoires were released. Samples were obtained from the ongoing ImmuneRACE study (first 160 participants) and from roughly 1,300 subjects provided by 6 global collaborators. Sample metadata almost always included a de-identified subject ID, COVID-19 status, age in years and sex. Where available, HLA class I and class II types were obtained from metadata supplied by the sample provider rather than from assay-based typing.

TCRbeta CDR3 regions were amplified from genomic DNA by means of the immunoSEQ Assay, a bias-controlled multiplex PCR. The study's processing was this. The number of nucleated cells in each sample was estimated from the amplification of reference gene primers within the assay. To quantify the absolute abundance of each unique TCRbeta CDR3 rearrangement, sequence reads were collapsed and filtered. For each sample, productive Simpson clonality was calculated as the square root of Simpson's diversity index across productive rearrangements. TCRdb re-hosts the immuneACCESS table, in-frame sequences only. Its copies lack some clones; in the studies checked, an unresolved V gene accounts for under half of them, and the cause for the rest is not known. From that table come the V and J calls and clone size; the DNA was used to work out D and trimming. In all, the sample holds more than 300,000 clones, and about nine tenths of those were seen once. The biggest ten clones account for around 9.3% of the sample.

For this clone: The antigen this receptor binds is unknown. Base qualities are not recorded, but no much larger clone differs from it by a single base.

Overall study outcomes, separate from this receptor: The quantity of clinical and demographic metadata differed by source and by participant and was supplied without curation.

Trimming costs V 4 bases and J 1 base, and their ends lie 14 bases apart. The CDR3, cysteine through phenylalanine, is 15 amino acids long. Only the CDR3 portion is preserved as DNA: 45 bases, with reading frame beginning at the first base. Based on the germline V gene (reference sequence), the CDR1 and CDR2 sequences are SEHNR and FQNEAQ. In the prospective study, participants were roughly 18 to 100 years old, resided in about two dozen geographic areas of the United States, and were enrolled through a virtual design. In the prospective study, cohorts were assigned on the basis of participant-reported clinical history obtained from a screening survey and a study questionnaire. Recovered participants in ImmuneRACE Cohort 3 were defined by two consecutive negative NP/OP PCR tests, clearance by a healthcare professional, or resolution of symptoms. Each participant in the prospective study had whole blood, serum and a nasopharyngeal or oropharyngeal swab collected by mobile phlebotomists. Additional blood draws and questionnaires over an approximately two-month period could optionally be provided by prospective study participants. Prospective study blood samples were shipped either frozen or at room temperature before DNA extraction.

The rearranged chain carries TRBV7-9 and TRBJ2-7; TRBD1 is a weak D gene call, 6 bases matching. The TCR originated in a woman between 18 and 29 years old who had recovered from COVID-19. The specimen was PBMCs or T cells enriched from blood (not recorded which). The bases are TGTGCCAGCAGCTCTGACCCGGACAGATCCTACGAGCAGTACTTC. Translated, this is CASSSDPDRSYEQYF.